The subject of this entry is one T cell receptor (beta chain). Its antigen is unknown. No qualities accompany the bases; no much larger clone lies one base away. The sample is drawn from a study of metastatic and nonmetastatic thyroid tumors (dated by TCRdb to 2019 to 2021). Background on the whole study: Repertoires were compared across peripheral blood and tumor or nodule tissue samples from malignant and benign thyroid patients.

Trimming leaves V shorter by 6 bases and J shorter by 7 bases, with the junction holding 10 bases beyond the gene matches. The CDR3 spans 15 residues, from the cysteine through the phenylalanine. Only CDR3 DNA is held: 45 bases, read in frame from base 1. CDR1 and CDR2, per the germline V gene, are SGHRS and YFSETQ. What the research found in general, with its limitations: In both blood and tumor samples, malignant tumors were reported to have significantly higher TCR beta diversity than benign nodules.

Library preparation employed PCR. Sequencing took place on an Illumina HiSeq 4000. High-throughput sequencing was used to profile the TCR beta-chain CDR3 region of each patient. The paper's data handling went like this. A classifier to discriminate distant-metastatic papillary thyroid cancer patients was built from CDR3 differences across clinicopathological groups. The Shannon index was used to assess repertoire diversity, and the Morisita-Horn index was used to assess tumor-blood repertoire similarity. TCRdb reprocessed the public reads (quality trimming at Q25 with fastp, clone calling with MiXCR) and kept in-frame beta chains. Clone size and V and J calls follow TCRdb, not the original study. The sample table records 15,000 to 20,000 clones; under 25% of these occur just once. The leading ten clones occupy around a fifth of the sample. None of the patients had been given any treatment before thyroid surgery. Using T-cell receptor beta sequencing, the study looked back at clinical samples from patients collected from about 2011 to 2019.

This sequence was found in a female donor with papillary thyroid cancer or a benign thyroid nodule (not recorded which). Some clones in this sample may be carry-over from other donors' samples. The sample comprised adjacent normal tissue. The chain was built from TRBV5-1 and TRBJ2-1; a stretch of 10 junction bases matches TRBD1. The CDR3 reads CASISGQGIRNEQFF. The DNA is TGCGCCAGCATCTCGGGACAGGGGATTAGGAATGAGCAGTTCTTC.